This T cell receptor (beta chain) was sequenced for a study of cytomegalovirus exposure and HLA in healthy donors. As concerns this clone: Its target is not known.

The primer mix had 60 Vbeta and 13 Jbeta primers. The protocol was immunoSEQ multiplex PCR, while the TCRdb copy is restricted to in-frame clones and leaves out a portion. The sample holds about 100,000 clones, under 80% seen once. Study results and caveats: Analysis performed later found around 15,000 TCR beta sequences associated with HLA alleles at 0.05 false discovery rate. Roughly uniform depth of sequencing across donors was assumed in presence/absence analyses.

Sequenced: PBMCs. The sequence was obtained from a woman under 30 in good health and CMV-seropositive.

CDR3 in amino acids: CSVERGTGRTEAFF. The CDR3 nucleotides read TGCAGCGTTGAAAGGGGGACAGGGCGGACTGAAGCTTTCTTT. The rearrangement uses TRBV29-1 and TRBJ1-1; 9 bases agree with TRBD1. Trimming removed 2 bases from V and 5 bases from J; junction bases left unmatched: 6. The CDR3 sequence is 14 residues long. CDR1 SQVTM and CDR2 ANQGSEA come from the germline V gene.